The sequence of this T cell receptor (beta chain) was determined in a study of T cells in tumors after PD-1 blockade. There are 14 residues in the CDR3. Trimming shortened V by 3 bases and J by 3 bases, and 9 bases separated the two germline ends. Germline V lookup: CDR1 ENHRY, CDR2 SYGVKD. This clone is medium-sized (0.01 to 0.1%). The antigen is unknown. Study-level findings and limits: In squamous cell carcinoma, under 65% of expanded exhausted clones were novel. Expanded exhausted CD8+ clones after therapy were mostly novel clonotypes.

The assay was immunoSEQ multiplex PCR, and TCRdb's table has in-frame clones only and misses some. The data contain 10,000 to 15,000 clones, about 60% of them singletons. The sequence came from a human donor with cutaneous squamous cell carcinoma. Sequenced material: tumor tissue, taken before anti-PD-1 treatment. The chain joins TRBV10-3 to TRBJ2-1; D tentatively reads TRBD1 or TRBD2 (6 bases each). The CDR3: CAISDGGLYNEQFF. For the CDR3, the DNA is TGTGCCATCAGTGACGGGGGCCTCTACAATGAGCAGTTCTTC.